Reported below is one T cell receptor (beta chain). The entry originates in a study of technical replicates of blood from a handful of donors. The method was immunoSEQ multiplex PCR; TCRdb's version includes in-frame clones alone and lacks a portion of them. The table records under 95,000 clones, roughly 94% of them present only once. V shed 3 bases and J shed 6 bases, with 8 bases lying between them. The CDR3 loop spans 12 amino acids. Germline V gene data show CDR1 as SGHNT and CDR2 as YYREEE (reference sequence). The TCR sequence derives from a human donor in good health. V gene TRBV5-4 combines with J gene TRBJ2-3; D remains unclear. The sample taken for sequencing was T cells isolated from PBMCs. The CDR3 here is CASSSQSDTQYF. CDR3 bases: TGTGCCAGCAGCTCCCAGTCGGATACGCAGTATTTT. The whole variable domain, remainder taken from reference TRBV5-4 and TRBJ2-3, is ETGVTQSPTHLIKTRGQQVTLRCSSQSGHNTVSWYQQALGQGPQFIFQYYREEENGRGNFPPRFSGLQFPNYSSELNVNALELDDSALYLCASSSQSDTQYFGPGTRLTVL.